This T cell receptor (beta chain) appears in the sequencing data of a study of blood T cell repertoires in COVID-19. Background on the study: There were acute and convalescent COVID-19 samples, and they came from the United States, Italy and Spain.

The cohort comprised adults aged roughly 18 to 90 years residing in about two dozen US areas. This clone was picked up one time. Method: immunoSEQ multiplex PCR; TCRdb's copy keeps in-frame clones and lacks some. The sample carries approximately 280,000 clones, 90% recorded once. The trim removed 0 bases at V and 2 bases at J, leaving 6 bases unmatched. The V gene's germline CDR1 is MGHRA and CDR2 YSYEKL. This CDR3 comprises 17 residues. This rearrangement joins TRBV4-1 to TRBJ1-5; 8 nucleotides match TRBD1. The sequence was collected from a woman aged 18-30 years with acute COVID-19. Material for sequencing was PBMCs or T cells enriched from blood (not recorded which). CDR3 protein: CASSQDASTGGNQPQHF. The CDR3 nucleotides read TGCGCCAGCAGCCAAGATGCCTCGACAGGGGGCAATCAGCCCCAGCATTTT.